The 8 T cell receptor beta chains given below trace back to one sample, sequenced in a study of T-cell memory formation after mild COVID-19. TCRdb redid the calling of the 5' RACE reads with MiXCR, one entry per CDR3 protein. The sample includes hundreds of thousands of distinct CDR3 sequences, roughly an eighth of them seen just once. Specimen: PBMCs or a T cell subset sorted from them (not recorded which). The receptors here all came from a man younger than 30 who had mild COVID-19 (a few samples of this study predate the infection). Cell type and time point are not known.

The V and J genes are TRBV2 and TRBJ2-1; tentatively, D is TRBD1 or TRBD2 (5 bases each). This CDR3 spans 15 amino acids. V was shortened by 0 bases and J by 6 bases, with 12 bases between the two germline ends. Germline CDR1 reads SNHLY; CDR2 reads FYNNEI. DNA of the CDR3: TGTGCCAGCAGTGAAGCGCTTCCGGGGCTCAATGAGCAGTTCTTC. Its protein product is CASSEALPGLNEQFF.

This clonotype turned up a few times. The rearrangement links TRBV4-1 to TRBJ1-2; D ambiguous. The CDR3 spans 16 residues. Germline assignment: CDR1 MGHRA and CDR2 YSYEKL. With 1 base removed from V and 8 bases from J, the gap between germline ends came to 20 bases. CDR3 DNA sequence: TGCGCCAGCAGCCAAGGGAACAGCAGAGACGCCAGCGGCTACACCTTC. Amino acids: CASSQGNSRDASGYTF.

The CDR3 here is CARTTKGADTQYF. CDR3 DNA sequence: TGTGCCCGGACCACCAAAGGAGCAGATACGCAGTATTTT. The chain links TRBV30 to TRBJ2-3; D is uncertain. The ends were cut back, 8 bases at V and 4 bases at J, with 16 bases in the middle. The CDR3 loop spans 13 amino acids. Looked up from germline, CDR1 is GTSNPN and CDR2 is SVGIG (reference sequence).

The gene calls are TRBV5-6 and TRBJ1-1; no definite D call. V was clipped by 1 base and J by 3 bases, with 10 bases between them. This CDR3 comprises 14 residues. Germline CDR1 is SGHDT and CDR2 is YYEEEE. The CDR3 DNA reads as TGTGCCAGCAGCTTGCGAGGGTTGTACACTGAAGCTTTCTTT. This codes for CASSLRGLYTEAFF.

V is TRBV7-2 and J is TRBJ2-1, with a weak D call TRBD1 (5 bases). The CDR3 runs to 13 residues. Trimming removed 5 bases from V and 9 bases from J, with 14 bases in between. Germline V gene lookup returns CDR1 SGHTA and CDR2 FQGNSA. The CDR3 DNA reads as TGTGCCAGCAGCGTAGGGGTGTTAGGTGAGCAGTTCTTC. Its protein is CASSVGVLGEQFF.

V and J are TRBV5-1 and TRBJ2-7, with D perhaps matching TRBD1 or TRBD2 (6 bases each). The germline V gene has CDR1 SGHRS and CDR2 YFSETQ. V lost 1 base, J lost 2 bases, and 13 bases lay in between. CDR3 size: 15 residues. CDR3 region: CASSLYSGEAYEQYF. CDR3 DNA sequence: TGCGCCAGCAGCTTGTATTCAGGGGAGGCCTACGAGCAGTACTTC.

This sequence joins TRBV18 and TRBJ1-4; D might be TRBD1 (6 bases). V lost 4 bases to trimming and J lost 7 bases, with 19 bases between them. This CDR3 comprises 16 residues. Germline assignment: CDR1 KGHSH and CDR2 LQKENI. The CDR3 DNA reads as TGTGCCAGCTCACGCGCCCCGCAGGGGTTTAGTGAAAAACTGTTTTTT. Its protein product is CASSRAPQGFSEKLFF.

This clonotype turned up a few times. The DNA for the CDR3 is TGTGCCAGCAGTTCCGACAGGGGTTACTATGGCTACACCTTC. Translated: CASSSDRGYYGYTF. The rearrangement uses TRBV12-3 or TRBV12-4 and TRBJ1-2; TRBD1 agrees at 8 bases. V lost 4 bases, J lost 3 bases, and 4 bases stayed unmatched. The CDR3 is 14 amino acids.